The 6 T cell receptor beta chains given below trace back to one sample, sequenced in a study of regulatory T cells in long-lasting Graves disease. Noted time point: persistent/refractory GD, antithyroid drugs over 5 years with positive TRAb. Extracted RNA from PBMCs served as the source of the TCR library. In building TCR beta libraries, iRepertoire HTBI primers were used together with Arm-PCR of CDR3 regions. TCRdb recomputed calls from the multiplex PCR reads with MiXCR, one row per CDR3 protein. The sample records 600,000 to 850,000 distinct CDR3 sequences, 30% being singletons. Here the sequenced sample was peripheral blood mononuclear cells (PBMCs), taken when the disease was refractory, from a patient treated with antithyroid drugs. Receptors were obtained from a female donor with Graves disease.

The rearrangement links TRBV20-1 to TRBJ2-2, with a tentative D call TRBD2 (5 bases). Germline loops: CDR1 DFQATT, CDR2 SNEGSKA (reference sequence). V was shortened by 1 base and J by 1 base, with 16 bases between the two germline ends. The CDR3 spans 17 residues. This CDR3 reads CSARGPRSGRNTGELFF. In DNA form, the CDR3 reads TGCAGTGCTAGAGGTCCCAGGAGTGGGAGGAACACCGGGGAGCTGTTTTTT.

The rearrangement joins TRBV30 to TRBJ1-4, with D possibly TRBD1 on 5 matching bases. The germline V gene has CDR1 GTSNPN and CDR2 SVGIG (reference sequence). The CDR3 runs to 13 residues. Trimming cost V 3 bases and J 5 bases, with 10 bases left between them. CDR3 in amino acids: CAWSPGPNEKLFF. CDR3 bases: TGTGCCTGGAGCCCGGGGCCAAATGAAAAACTGTTTTTT.

This clonotype was seen a few times. V and J are TRBV7-7 and TRBJ2-7; 11 nucleotides agree with TRBD1. From germline, CDR1 is SSHAT and CDR2 FNYEAQ (reference sequence). This CDR3 has 15 residues. The J segment lost 0 bases and the V segment lost 4 bases, leaving 2 bases of the junction unmatched. The CDR3 nucleotides are TGTGCCAGCAGCTGGGGGACAGGGGGCTCCTACGAGCAGTACTTC. Translation: CASSWGTGGSYEQYF.

At least ten counts were recorded for this clonotype. This chain connects TRBV2 to TRBJ2-5; 13 bases are shared with TRBD2. There are 15 residues in the CDR3. Germline V CDR1 and CDR2: SNHLY, FYNNEI. Trimming removed 7 bases from V and 5 bases from J; junction bases left unmatched: 7. The CDR3, as DNA: TGTGCCAGCAAAAGAGGGACTAGCGGGACGGAGACCCAGTACTTC. Translated, it gives CASKRGTSGTETQYF.

This clonotype occurred a few times. The chain joins TRBV11-2 to TRBJ2-2, with TRBD1 identical over 7 bases. Unmatched junction bases numbered 9, after V lost 5 bases and J lost 3 bases. This CDR3 is 16 amino acids long. Per the germline V gene, CDR1 is SGHAT and CDR2 is FQNNGV. This CDR3 is CASSTQGGAYTGELFF. The CDR3 DNA is TGTGCCAGCAGCACCCAAGGGGGCGCGTACACCGGGGAGCTGTTTTTT. The variable domain in full, completed from reference TRBV11-2 and TRBJ2-2, reads EAGVAQSPRYKIIEKRQSVAFWCNPISGHATLYWYQQILGQGPKLLIQFQNNGVVDDSQLPKDRFSAERLKGVDSTLKIQPAKLEDSAVYLCASSTQGGAYTGELFFGEGSRLTVL.

This clonotype showed up just a few times. The V gene is TRBV6-1, the J gene TRBJ1-3; 7 positions agree with TRBD1. V was clipped by 7 bases and J by 0 bases; unmatched bases: 6. Germline-derived CDR1 and CDR2 are MNHNS and SASEGT. This CDR3 is built from 15 residues. The CDR3 reads CASMEDRTSGNTIYF. CDR3 sequence (DNA): TGTGCCAGCATGGAGGACAGGACCTCTGGAAACACCATATATTTT.